This record looks at one T cell receptor (beta chain) sequence and its context. This clone was seen ten or more times. What antigen it recognizes has not been identified. The input lacks base qualities; no much larger clone sits a single base away. Participants in the prospective study were aged about 18 to 95 years, lived in 24 United States geographic areas, and enrolled through a virtual design. In the prospective study, cohorts were assigned on the basis of participant-reported clinical history obtained from a screening survey and a study questionnaire. Exposed participants had been in contact, within 2 weeks of entering the study, with a person who had a PCR-confirmed or clinician-diagnosed case of COVID-19. Each participant in the prospective study had whole blood, serum and a nasopharyngeal or oropharyngeal swab collected by mobile phlebotomists. Additional blood draws and questionnaires over an approximately 2-month period could optionally be provided by prospective study participants. Before DNA extraction, prospective study blood samples were shipped either frozen or at room temperature.

The sample originates from a study of blood T cell repertoires in COVID-19 (dated by TCRdb to the early 2020s). About the full investigation: Collaborator samples came from the United States, Italy and Spain and covered acute and convalescent phases of COVID-19. The material from the prospective study consisted of cDNA or gDNA derived from T cells, B-cell-depleted T cells, or PBMCs. The dataset comprised deeply sampled blood TCRbeta repertoires from subjects exposed to, actively infected with, or recovered from COVID-19. The repertoires were released in a freely available public database intended as a resource for research on the immune response to SARS-CoV-2. The samples were drawn from the first 160 participants of the ongoing ImmuneRACE study and from 950 to 1,500 subjects provided by 6 global collaborators. Nearly every sample came with metadata listing a de-identified subject ID, COVID-19 status, age in years and sex. Where HLA class I and class II types were available, the types were taken from metadata supplied by the sample provider, not from assay-based typing. Points the paper makes about the study in general: Clinical and demographic metadata were provided uncurated, with the amount varying by source and participant.

The immunoSEQ Assay, a bias-controlled multiplex PCR, was used to amplify TCRbeta CDR3 regions from genomic DNA. The authors' pipeline ran thus. Within the assay, amplification of reference gene primers was used to estimate how many nucleated cells each sample contained. To quantify the absolute abundance of each unique TCRbeta CDR3 rearrangement, sequence reads were collapsed and filtered. For each sample, productive Simpson clonality was calculated as the square root of Simpson's diversity index over productive rearrangements. TCRdb's version of the immuneACCESS table is confined to in-frame rearrangements and falls short of the full clone set. An unresolved V gene accounts for under half of the shortfall where checked; the remainder is of unknown origin. V and J calls and clone size are those listed in that table; D and trimming were worked out from the DNA. For this sample the table gives a few hundred thousand clones, of which 80% to 90% were detected only once. The top ten constitute 4.5% to 5.5% of the sample.

The germline V gene encodes CDR1 MGHDK and CDR2 SYGVNS. V is cut back by 3 bases and J by 3 bases, with 11 bases in the junction unmatched. Taken from cysteine to phenylalanine, the CDR3 has 16 residues. The entry retains the CDR3 DNA only, 48 bases that are in frame from base 1. The V gene is TRBV25-1 and the J gene is TRBJ2-7; a stretch of 7 junction bases matches TRBD2. The clonotype comes from a woman younger than 45 who had been exposed to COVID-19. Sequenced material: PBMCs or T cells enriched from blood (not recorded which). The DNA reads TGTGCCAGCAGTGAGCTGGACACGGGACTAAACTACGAGCAGTACTTC. The translation is CASSELDTGLNYEQYF.